This T cell receptor (beta chain) originates from a study of T cells of healthy individuals. This clonotype was recorded many times. V lost 5 bases and J lost 3, with 8 bases in between. Germline CDR1 reads MNHEY; CDR2 reads SVGAGI. The CDR3 has 13 residues. MiXCR, run by TCRdb on the 5' RACE reads, gives a single entry per CDR3 protein. The table records around 63,000 distinct CDR3 sequences, about a sixth of them present only once. This TCR was sampled from a human donor in good health. V gene TRBV6-5 combines with J gene TRBJ1-5, with unresolved D. CDR3: CASSAQNNQPQHF. The CDR3 DNA sequence: TGTGCCAGCAGTGCCCAAAACAATCAGCCCCAGCATTTT.